Given below is one T cell receptor (beta chain) in context. The antigen is unknown. Both 60 Vbeta primers and 13 Jbeta primers went into the PCR. Original methodology: Roughly 12 million shared chains were among 80 million or so unique TCR beta chains counted in a later analysis. TCRdb's copy holds only in-frame clones and misses some; the assay was immunoSEQ multiplex PCR. V, J and clone size are those of that table, while D and trimming were read from the DNA. The sample includes around 100,000 clones, 75% to 80% of them seen just once. This sample was included in a study of cytomegalovirus exposure and HLA in healthy donors. Study as a whole: About 85 million unique TCRs from HLA-typed donors were held in an early release of data.

Overall study results and limits: Diagnosis of cytomegalovirus status made by the classifier reportedly showed high specificity and sensitivity.

The CDR3 covers 15 residues. Looked up from germline, CDR1 is SGHNT and CDR2 is YENEEA. Germline trimming cut 1 base from V and 4 bases from J; bases unmatched to any gene: 5. The V call is TRBV11-3, the J call TRBJ2-3; 7 bases map to TRBD2. The source of this sequence is a male donor in good health and CMV-seropositive. The sample was PBMCs. CDR3 in amino acids: CASSLGGRGADTQYF. The CDR3, as DNA: TGTGCCAGCAGCTTAGGCGGGAGAGGCGCAGATACGCAGTATTTT. Variable domain in full (rest from reference TRBV11-3 and TRBJ2-3): EAGVVQSPRYKIIEKKQPVAFWCNPISGHNTLYWYLQNLGQGPELLIRYENEEAVDDSQLPKDRFSAERLKGVDSTLKIQPAELGDSAVYLCASSLGGRGADTQYFGPGTRLTVL.